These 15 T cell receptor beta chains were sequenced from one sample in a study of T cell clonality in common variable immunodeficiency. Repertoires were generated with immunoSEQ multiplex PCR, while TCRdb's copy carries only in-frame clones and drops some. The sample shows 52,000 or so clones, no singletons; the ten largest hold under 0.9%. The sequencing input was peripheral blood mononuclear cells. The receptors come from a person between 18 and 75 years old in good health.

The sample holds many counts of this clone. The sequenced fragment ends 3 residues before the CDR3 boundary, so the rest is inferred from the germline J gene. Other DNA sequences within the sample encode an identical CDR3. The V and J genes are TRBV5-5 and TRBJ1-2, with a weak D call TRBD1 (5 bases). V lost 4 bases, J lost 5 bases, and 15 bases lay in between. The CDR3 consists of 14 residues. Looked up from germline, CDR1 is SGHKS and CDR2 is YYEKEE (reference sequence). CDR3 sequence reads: CASSLVGRDYGYTF. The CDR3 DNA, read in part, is TGTGCCAGCAGCCTGGTCGGCAGGGATTATGGC. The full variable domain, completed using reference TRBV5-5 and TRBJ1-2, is DAGVTQSPTHLIKTRGQQVTLRCSPISGHKSVSWYQQVLGQGPQFIFQYYEKEERGRGNFPDRFSARQFPNYSSELNVNALLLGDSALYLCASSLVGRDYGYTFGSGTRLTVV.

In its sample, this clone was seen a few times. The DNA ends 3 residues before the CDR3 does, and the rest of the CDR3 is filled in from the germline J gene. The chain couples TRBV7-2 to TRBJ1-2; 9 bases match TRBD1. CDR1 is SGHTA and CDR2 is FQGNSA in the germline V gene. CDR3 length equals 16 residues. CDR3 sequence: CASSLASGTGYNDYTF. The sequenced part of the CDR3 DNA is TGTGCCAGCAGCTTAGCCTCCGGGACAGGGTACAATGAC. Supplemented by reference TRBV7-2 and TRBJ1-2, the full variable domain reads GAGVSQSPSNKVTEKGKDVELRCDPISGHTALYWYRQSLGQGLEFLIYFQGNSAPDKSGLPSDRFSAERTGGSVSTLTIQRTQQEDSAVYLCASSLASGTGYNDYTFGSGTRLTVV.

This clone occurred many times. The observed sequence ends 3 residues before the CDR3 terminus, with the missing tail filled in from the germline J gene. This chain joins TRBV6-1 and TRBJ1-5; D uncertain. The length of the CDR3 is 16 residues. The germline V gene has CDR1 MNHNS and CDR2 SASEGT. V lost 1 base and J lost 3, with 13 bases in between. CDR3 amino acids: CASSEGARNNNQPQHF. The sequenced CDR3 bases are TGTGCCAGCAGTGAAGGCGCTCGAAATAACAATCAGCCC.

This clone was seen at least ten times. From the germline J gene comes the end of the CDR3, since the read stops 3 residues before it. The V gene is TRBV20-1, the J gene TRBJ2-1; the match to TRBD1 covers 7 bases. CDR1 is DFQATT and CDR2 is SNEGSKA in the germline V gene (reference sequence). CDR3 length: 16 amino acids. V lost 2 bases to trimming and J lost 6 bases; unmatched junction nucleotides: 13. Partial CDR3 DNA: TGCAGTGCTAGACCCAGGGGGTTCGCCTCCATCAATGAG. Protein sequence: CSARPRGFASINE. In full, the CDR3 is CSARPRGFASINEQFF.

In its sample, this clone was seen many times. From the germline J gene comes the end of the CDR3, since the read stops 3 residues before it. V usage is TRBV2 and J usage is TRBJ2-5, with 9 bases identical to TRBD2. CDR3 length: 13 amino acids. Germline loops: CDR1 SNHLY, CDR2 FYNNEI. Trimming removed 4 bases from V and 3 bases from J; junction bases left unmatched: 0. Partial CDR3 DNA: TGTGCCAGCAGTGGCGGGGGGGAAGAGACC. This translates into CASSGGGEET. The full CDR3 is CASSGGGEETQYF.

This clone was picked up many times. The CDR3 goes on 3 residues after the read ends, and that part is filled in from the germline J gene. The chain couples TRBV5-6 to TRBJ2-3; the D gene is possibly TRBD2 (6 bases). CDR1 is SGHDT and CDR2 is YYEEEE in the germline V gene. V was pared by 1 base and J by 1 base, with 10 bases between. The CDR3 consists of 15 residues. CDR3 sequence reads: CASSLKLAGTDTQYF. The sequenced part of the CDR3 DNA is TGTGCCAGCAGCTTGAAACTAGCCGGCACAGATACG.

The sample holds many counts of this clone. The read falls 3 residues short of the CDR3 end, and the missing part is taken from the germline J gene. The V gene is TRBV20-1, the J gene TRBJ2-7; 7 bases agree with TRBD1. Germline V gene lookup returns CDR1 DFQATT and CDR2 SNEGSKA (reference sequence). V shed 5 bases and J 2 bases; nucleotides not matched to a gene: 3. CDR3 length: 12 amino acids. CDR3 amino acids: CSAWTGTYEQYF. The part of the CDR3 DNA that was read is TGCAGTGCTTGGACAGGAACCTACGAG.

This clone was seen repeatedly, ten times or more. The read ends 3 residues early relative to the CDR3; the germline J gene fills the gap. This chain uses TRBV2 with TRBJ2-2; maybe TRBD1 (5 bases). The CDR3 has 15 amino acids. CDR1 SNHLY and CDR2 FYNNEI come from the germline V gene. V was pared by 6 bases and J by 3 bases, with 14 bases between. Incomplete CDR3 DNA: TGTGCCAGCAGCGCCAGATGGGGCCACACCGGGGAG. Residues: CASSARWGHTGE. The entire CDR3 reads CASSARWGHTGELFF.

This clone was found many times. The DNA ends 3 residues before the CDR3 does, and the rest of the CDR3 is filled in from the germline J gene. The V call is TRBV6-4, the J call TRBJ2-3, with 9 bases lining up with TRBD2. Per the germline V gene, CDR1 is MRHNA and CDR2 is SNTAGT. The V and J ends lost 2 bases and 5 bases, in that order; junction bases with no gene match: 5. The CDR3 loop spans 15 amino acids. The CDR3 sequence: CASSDQAGGGDTQYF. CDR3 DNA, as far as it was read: TGTGCCAGCAGTGACCAAGCGGGAGGAGGAGATACG.

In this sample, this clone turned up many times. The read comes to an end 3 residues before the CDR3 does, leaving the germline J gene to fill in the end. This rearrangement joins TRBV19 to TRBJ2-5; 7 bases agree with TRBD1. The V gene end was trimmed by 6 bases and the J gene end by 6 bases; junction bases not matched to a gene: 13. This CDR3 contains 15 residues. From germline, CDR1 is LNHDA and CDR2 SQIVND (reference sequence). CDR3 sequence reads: CASSPGTGVGKTQYF. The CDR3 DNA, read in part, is TGTGCCAGTAGCCCCGGCACAGGGGTCGGAAAGACC.

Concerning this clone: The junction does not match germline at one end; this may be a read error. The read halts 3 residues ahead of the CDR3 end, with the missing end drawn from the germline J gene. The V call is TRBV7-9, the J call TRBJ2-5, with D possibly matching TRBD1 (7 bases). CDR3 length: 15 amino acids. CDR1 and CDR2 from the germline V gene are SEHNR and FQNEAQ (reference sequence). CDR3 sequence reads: CSSRPGGTDKETQYF. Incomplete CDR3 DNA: TGTTCCAGCAGGCCAGGCGGGACAGATAAAGAGACC.

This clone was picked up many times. The CDR3 sequence is CASSNEGGFGKGYTF. The sequenced part of the CDR3 DNA is TGTGCCAGCAGTAACGAGGGTGGATTTGGAAAGGGC. The rearrangement uses TRBV28 and TRBJ1-2; D unclear. The observed sequence ends 3 residues before the CDR3 terminus, with the missing tail filled in from the germline J gene. CDR3 size: 15 residues. Germline V gene data show CDR1 as MDHEN and CDR2 as SYDVKM.

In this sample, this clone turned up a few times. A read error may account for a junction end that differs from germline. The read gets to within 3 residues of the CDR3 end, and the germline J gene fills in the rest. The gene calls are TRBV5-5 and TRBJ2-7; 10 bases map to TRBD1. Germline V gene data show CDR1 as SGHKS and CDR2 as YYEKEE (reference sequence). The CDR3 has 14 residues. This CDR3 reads CVSSFDRGPYEQYF. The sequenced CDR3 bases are TGTGTCAGCAGCTTCGACAGGGGGCCTTACGAG. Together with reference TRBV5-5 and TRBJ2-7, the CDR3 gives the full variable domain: DAGVTQSPTHLIKTRGQQVTLRCSPISGHKSVSWYQQVLGQGPQFIFQYYEKEERGRGNFPDRFSARQFPNYSSELNVNALLLGDSALYLCVSSFDRGPYEQYFGPGTRLTVT.

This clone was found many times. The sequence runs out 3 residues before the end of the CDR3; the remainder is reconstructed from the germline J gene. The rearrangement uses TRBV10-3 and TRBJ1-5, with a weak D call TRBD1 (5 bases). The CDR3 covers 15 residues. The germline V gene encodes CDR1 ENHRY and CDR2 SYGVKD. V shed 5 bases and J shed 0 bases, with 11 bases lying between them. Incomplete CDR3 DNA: TGTGCCATCAGTCCGACAGCCTCTAGCAATCAGCCC. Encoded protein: CAISPTASSNQP. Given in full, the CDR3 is CAISPTASSNQPQHF.

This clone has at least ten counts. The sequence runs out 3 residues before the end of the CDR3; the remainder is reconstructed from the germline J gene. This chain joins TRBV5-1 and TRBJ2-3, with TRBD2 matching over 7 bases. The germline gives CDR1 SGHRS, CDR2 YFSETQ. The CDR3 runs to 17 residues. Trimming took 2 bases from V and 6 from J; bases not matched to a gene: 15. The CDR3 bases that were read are TGCGCCAGCAGCTTTGGAGGTGGAAGCGGGGACTCGGATACG. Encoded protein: CASSFGGGSGDSDT. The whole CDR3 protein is CASSFGGGSGDSDTQYF.